These T cell receptor beta chains were read from a single sample in a study of PD-1 blockade in classical Hodgkin lymphoma. Sequencing was performed with immunoSEQ multiplex PCR; in TCRdb, only in-frame clones are kept and a portion is missing. Of 50,000 or so clones in the sample, around nine tenths were seen once. This material consisted of peripheral blood mononuclear cells (PBMCs), taken before the fourth cycle of nivolumab. Receptors originate from a human donor with classical Hodgkin lymphoma. CDR3s include the opening cysteine and the closing phenylalanine or tryptophan. The order of the fields is D gene, J gene, clone size, V gene, CDR3 DNA, CDR3 protein. A D gene is named only where the DNA matches it firmly. The size entry is marked missing in some rows and otherwise reads once, few, many or a size class.

NA	TRBJ1-5	few	TRBV5-5	TGTGCCAGCAGTCCTACAGGAGATTTTAATCAGCCCCAGCATTTT	CASSPTGDFNQPQHF
NA	TRBJ2-1	NA	TRBV11-2	TGTGCCAGCAGCTTAGTTTCGGGCGAGCAGTTCTTC	CASSLVSGEQFF
NA	TRBJ2-1	NA	TRBV25-1	TGTGCCAGCAGTGAAGGGCGCCTTAATGAGCAGTTCTTC	CASSEGRLNEQFF
TRBD1	TRBJ2-7	NA	TRBV4-1	TGCGCCAGCAGCCAAGATAGATTCACCGACAGGGGGAAATCCTACGAGCAGTACTTC	CASSQDRFTDRGKSYEQYF
TRBD1	TRBJ2-7	NA	TRBV11-1	TGTGCCAGCAGCTTCCGGACAGGGAAGAAAACCTACGAGCAGTACTTC	CASSFRTGKKTYEQYF
NA	TRBJ2-2	NA	TRBV10-3	TGTGCCATCAGTGAAATCACCGGGGAGCTGTTTTTT	CAISEITGELFF
NA	TRBJ2-5	NA	TRBV5-6	TGTGCCAGCAGCTTGCCCGGGGAAGAGACCCAGTACTTC	CASSLPGEETQYF
NA	TRBJ2-2	NA	TRBV10-3	TGTGCCATCAGTGAGTCCGGCGGCACTCCCCCGAACACCGGGGAGCTGTTTTTT	CAISESGGTPPNTGELFF
NA	TRBJ1-4	NA	TRBV5-6	TGTGCCAGCAGCTTGGGGCAGATTGATTATAATGAAAAACTGTTTTTT	CASSLGQIDYNEKLFF
NA	TRBJ1-6	NA	TRBV7-3	TGTGCCAGCAGCTATCGTGCGGGACCCCTCCACTTT	CASSYRAGPLHF
NA	TRBJ2-3	NA	TRBV13	TGTGCCAGCAGCTCCTTCACAGATACGCAGTATTTT	CASSSFTDTQYF
NA	TRBJ1-5	NA	TRBV19	TGTGCCAGTAGTATCAAATCGGGACGGGGGTTATTGTATAGCAATCAGCCCCAGCATTTT	CASSIKSGRGLLYSNQPQHF
NA	TRBJ2-6	NA	TRBV28	TGTGCCAGCAGTTTAGCTGGGGCCAACGTCCTGACTTTC	CASSLAGANVLTF
NA	TRBJ1-1	NA	TRBV9	TGTGCCAGCAGCGTAGGTGTAGCGAACACTGAAGCTTTCTTT	CASSVGVANTEAFF
NA	TRBJ2-7	few	TRBV4-1	TGCGCCAGCAGCCAAGTGGATCAGGATCTCTACGAGCAGTACTTC	CASSQVDQDLYEQYF
NA	TRBJ2-3	once	TRBV6-4	TGTGCCAGCAGTGACAGAAGCACAGATACGCAGTATTTT	CASSDRSTDTQYF
NA	TRBJ2-1	once	TRBV2	TGTGCCAGCACTGGCGCCTCCTACAATGAGCAGTTCTTC	CASTGASYNEQFF
TRBD2	TRBJ2-1	NA	TRBV18	TGTGCCAGCTCGCAGACTAGCGGGGGGCCCAGCAATGAGCAGTTCTTC	CASSQTSGGPSNEQFF
TRBD1	TRBJ2-5	NA	TRBV11-2	TGTGCCAGCAGTCGTGACAGGGGGTTGGGAGAGACCCAGTACTTC	CASSRDRGLGETQYF
NA	TRBJ2-2	NA	TRBV7-2	TGTGCCAGCAGCTTAGGGGGGACCTACACCGGGGAGCTGTTTTTT	CASSLGGTYTGELFF